The clone carrying this T cell receptor (beta chain) turned up a few times. The sample is drawn from a study of blood T cell repertoires in COVID-19. Looking at the study overall: Specimens from acute and convalescent COVID-19 originated in the United States, Italy and Spain. The cDNA or gDNA used as material had been derived from T cells, B-cell-depleted T cells, or PBMCs.

This CDR3 is built from 15 residues. V was pared by 5 bases and J by 5 bases, with 19 bases between. Germline V gene sequence: CDR1 MNHEY, CDR2 SVGAGI. In the study's own analysis: Amplification from reference gene primers served as the basis for estimated nucleated cell counts. Sequencing used immunoSEQ multiplex PCR; TCRdb keeps in-frame clones, though not all of them. That table supplies the V and J calls and clone size; D and trimming were determined from the DNA. The data hold fewer than 70,000 clones, with 84% observed a single time. The sequenced material came from peripheral blood. This sequence was found in a man aged 50 to 60 with active COVID-19. The V gene is TRBV6-5, the J gene TRBJ2-7; possibly TRBD1 for D (7 bases). This chain's CDR3 is CASSNRGVGGDEQYF. CDR3 bases: TGTGCCAGCAGTAACAGGGGAGTCGGGGGCGACGAGCAGTACTTC.